The 29 T cell receptor beta chains presented below share a single source sample, sequenced in a study of blood T cell repertoires in COVID-19 (dated by TCRdb to about 2020). The library was produced with the immunoSEQ multiplex PCR assay. Not all clones reach the TCRdb copy of this immuneACCESS table, which keeps in-frame sequences only. Checked studies attribute under half of the gap to unresolved V genes and leave the rest unexplained. The sample table records under 300,000 clones; about nine tenths of these occur just once. Roughly 2.3% of the sample lies in the top ten. Sequencing was done on a sample of peripheral blood. These receptors came from a young man who had recovered from COVID-19.

This clone was counted only a few times. This chain uses TRBV4-2 with TRBJ2-7; no clear D gene. The CDR3 runs 14 residues. With 0 bases removed from V and 1 base from J, the gap between germline ends came to 7 bases. CDR1 LGHNA and CDR2 YNFKEQ come from the germline V gene. The CDR3 DNA follows: TGTGCCAGCAGCCAAGAATTAGCTTCCTACGAGCAGTACTTC. This codes for CASSQELASYEQYF.

V is TRBV19 and J is TRBJ2-1; 7 bases are shared with TRBD1. Germline-derived CDR1 and CDR2 are LNHDA and SQIVND (reference sequence). The CDR3 runs 16 residues. V dropped 3 bases and J dropped 4; count of bases not matched to a gene: 9. In nucleotides, the CDR3 is TGTGCCAGTAGTATGGGCTCTGACAGGGCTTACAATGAGCAGTTCTTC. Translated: CASSMGSDRAYNEQFF. Using reference TRBV19 and TRBJ2-1 for the parts outside the CDR3, the full variable domain is DGGITQSPKYLFRKEGQNVTLSCEQNLNHDAMYWYRQDPGQGLRLIYYSQIVNDFQKGDIAEGYSVSREKKESFPLTVTSAQKNPTAFYLCASSMGSDRAYNEQFFGPGTRLTVL.

The chain is built from TRBV7-9 and TRBJ1-6; 7 nucleotides agree with TRBD1. There are 15 residues in the CDR3. Germline CDR1 is SEHNR and CDR2 is FQNEAQ (reference sequence). With 6 bases clipped from V and 4 bases from J, the junction kept 6 bases outside the gene matches. CDR3 sequence reads: CASRGGEGYNSPLHF. The CDR3 DNA is TGTGCCAGCAGAGGGGGCGAGGGATATAATTCACCCCTCCACTTT.

The chain couples TRBV10-2 to TRBJ2-7; D gene uncertain. The CDR3 extends over 11 amino acids. Trimming took off 8 bases at V and 7 bases at J, with 12 bases between the two ends. Germline CDR1 is WSHSY and CDR2 is SAAADI. The CDR3 sequence: CASRTFEEQYF. As DNA, the CDR3 is TGCGCCAGCCGTACTTTCGAGGAGCAGTACTTC.

The chain is built from TRBV5-6 and TRBJ1-4, with TRBD1 identical over 10 bases. Per germline, CDR1 SGHDT and CDR2 YYEEEE. This CDR3 is 16 amino acids long. Trimming cost V 2 bases and J 3 bases; bases outside gene matches: 4. The CDR3: CASSLDRGPSNEKLFF. CDR3 nucleotides: TGTGCCAGCAGCTTAGACAGGGGGCCGTCTAATGAAAAACTGTTTTTT.

This clone was counted only a few times. This sequence joins TRBV3-1 (or the pseudogene TRBV3-2) and TRBJ1-1; D gene unclear. The CDR3 has 16 amino acids. Germline CDR1 is LGHDT and CDR2 is YNNKEL (reference sequence). V was shortened by 1 base and J by 1 base, with 13 bases between the two germline ends. This CDR3 reads CASSQVSRQPNTEAFF. In DNA, the CDR3 is TGTGCCAGCAGCCAAGTCTCTAGGCAGCCGAACACTGAAGCTTTCTTT.

V gene TRBV29-1 combines with J gene TRBJ2-7, with TRBD1 matching over 7 bases. This CDR3 is built from 13 residues. Germline CDR1 SQVTM, CDR2 ANQGSEA. V lost 8 bases, J lost 3 bases, and 10 bases stayed unmatched. The CDR3 bases are TGCAGCACACAGACAGGGAATAGCTACGAGCAGTACTTC. This encodes CSTQTGNSYEQYF.

This clone was detected only a few times. This chain uses TRBV27 with TRBJ2-7; TRBD1 matches 7 bases. Germline V lookup: CDR1 MNHEY, CDR2 SMNVEV (reference sequence). Trimming removed 6 bases from V and 8 bases from J; junction bases left unmatched: 10. CDR3 length: 13 residues. Written as DNA, the CDR3 is TGTGCCAGCAGCTATACGGGGACAGTCAAGCAGTACTTC. It specifies CASSYTGTVKQYF.

The genes are TRBV6-6 and TRBJ2-7, with 7 bases lining up with TRBD1. The junction had 4 bases not matched to a gene; V was cut back by 5 bases and J by 0 bases. The CDR3 is 14 residues long. In germline, CDR1 is MNHNY, CDR2 SVGAGI (reference sequence). CDR3 sequence (DNA): TGTGCCAGCAGTCAGGGACAGCCCTCCTACGAGCAGTACTTC. This gives the protein CASSQGQPSYEQYF.

The rearrangement uses TRBV19 and TRBJ2-2; maybe TRBD2 (5 bases). This CDR3 is built from 16 residues. CDR1 LNHDA and CDR2 SQIVND come from the germline V gene (reference sequence). Trimming took off 6 bases at V and 0 bases at J, with 14 bases between the two ends. The CDR3 here is CASSASEVANTGELFF. In nucleotides, the CDR3 is TGTGCCAGTAGCGCATCGGAGGTTGCGAACACCGGGGAGCTGTTTTTT.

The rearrangement links TRBV30 to TRBJ1-2; the match to TRBD1 covers 9 bases. The CDR3 contains 11 residues. The trim removed 8 bases at V and 11 bases at J, leaving 9 bases unmatched. The germline gives CDR1 GTSNPN, CDR2 SVGIG (reference sequence). CDR3 DNA sequence: TGTGCCCACACAGGGGGCATTAAGTACACCTTC. It specifies CAHTGGIKYTF.

This chain uses TRBV4-2 with TRBJ1-2, with D perhaps matching TRBD1 (5 bases). The CDR3 covers 15 residues. V was clipped by 1 base and J by 4 bases, with 13 bases between them. Germline CDR1 and CDR2: LGHNA and YNFKEQ. The CDR3 loop is CASSQAAQGSYGYTF. The CDR3 DNA is TGTGCCAGCAGCCAAGCGGCGCAGGGCAGCTATGGCTACACCTTC.

The chain joins TRBV4-3 to TRBJ2-7, with TRBD1 identical over 8 bases. The CDR3 contains 16 residues. V was clipped by 0 bases and J by 6 bases; unmatched bases: 10. Germline lookup yields CDR1 LGHNA and CDR2 YSLEER. In DNA form, the CDR3 reads TGCGCCAGCAGCCAAGAGGTTCGGCAGGGGGCGTTCGAGCAGTACTTC. This translates into CASSQEVRQGAFEQYF.

The J gene is TRBJ2-3, the V gene TRBV28; no clear D. CDR3 length: 13 residues. Per the germline V gene, CDR1 is MDHEN and CDR2 is SYDVKM. Trimming stripped 3 bases from V and 5 bases from J, with 9 bases between. The CDR3 DNA is TGTGCCAGCAGTTTGGGTCAGCGAGATACGCAGTATTTT. Encoded protein: CASSLGQRDTQYF.

The gene calls are TRBV6-2 or TRBV6-3 and TRBJ2-1, with 12 bases identical to TRBD2. Losses at the gene ends were 0 bases for V and 1 base for J; bases not matched to a gene: 4. The CDR3 is 18 amino acids. Per germline, CDR1 MNHEY and CDR2 SVGEGT. The chain's CDR3 is CASSYSGGLAGSYNEQFF. CDR3 sequence (DNA): TGTGCCAGCAGTTACTCCGGGGGACTAGCGGGTTCCTACAATGAGCAGTTCTTC.

The V call is TRBV5-1, the J call TRBJ2-7; 10 positions agree with TRBD2. V shed 4 bases, J shed 2 bases, and the junction held 3 bases outside the gene matches. The germline V gene encodes CDR1 SGHRS and CDR2 YFSETQ. The CDR3 loop spans 14 amino acids. The CDR3 DNA is TGCGCCAGCAGCGCTAGCGGGGGTACCTACGAGCAGTACTTC. This translates into CASSASGGTYEQYF.

The chain is built from TRBV3-1 (or the pseudogene TRBV3-2) and TRBJ2-5, with 8 nucleotides matching TRBD2. The ends lost 1 base at V and 4 bases at J; junction bases unmatched: 5. Germline CDR1 and CDR2: LGHDT and YNNKEL (reference sequence). The CDR3 covers 15 residues. In nucleotides, the CDR3 is TGTGCCAGCAGCCAAGCCGGGGGGGCCGTAGAGACCCAGTACTTC. It yields the protein CASSQAGGAVETQYF.

The CDR3 sequence: CSVGGQGNYGYTF. The CDR3 DNA follows: TGCAGCGTTGGGGGACAGGGTAACTATGGCTACACCTTC. The genes are TRBV29-1 and TRBJ1-2, with 9 bases fitting TRBD1. Germline V gives CDR1 SQVTM, CDR2 ANQGSEA. The CDR3 runs to 13 residues. After removal of 4 bases from V and 1 base from J, the junction contained 1 base not matched to a gene.

J is TRBJ1-4 and V is TRBV29-1, with D possibly matching TRBD1 (5 bases). The germline gives CDR1 SQVTM, CDR2 ANQGSEA. Trimming cost V 5 bases and J 8 bases, with 9 bases left between them. This CDR3 spans 11 amino acids. CDR3 in DNA: TGCAGCGTTCCGGGGGGGGAAAAACTGTTTTTT. It codes for CSVPGGEKLFF.

V usage is TRBV15 and J usage is TRBJ1-4; unclear D gene. The CDR3 runs to 15 residues. The V gene lost 0 bases and the J gene lost 8 bases, with 13 bases spanning the gap. CDR1 and CDR2 (germline): LNHNV, YYDKDF (reference sequence). The CDR3 DNA reads TGTGCCACCAGCAGAGACAACGGACGGGAGGAAAAACTGTTTTTT. Its translation: CATSRDNGREEKLFF.

The genes are TRBV12-5 and TRBJ2-7; D may be TRBD1 (6 bases). Germline loops: CDR1 LGHNT, CDR2 FRNRAP. Deletions cut 1 base from V and 0 bases from J, with 19 bases between. The CDR3 runs to 18 residues. The CDR3 spells CASGLATMGALGSYEQYF. The CDR3 DNA is TGTGCTAGTGGTTTGGCAACCATGGGGGCTTTAGGCTCCTACGAGCAGTACTTC.

This clone was seen a handful of times. The rearrangement joins TRBV6-5 to TRBJ2-5; 10 bases fit TRBD2. After removal of 5 bases from V and 5 bases from J, the junction contained 5 bases not matched to a gene. The CDR3 runs to 14 residues. Germline assignment: CDR1 MNHEY and CDR2 SVGAGI. The CDR3 reads CASSPSGGAETQYF. The CDR3 region has the DNA TGTGCCAGCAGTCCTAGCGGGGGAGCGGAGACCCAGTACTTC.

The chain recombines TRBV19 with TRBJ2-7; 7 bases are a match to TRBD1. The CDR3 is made up of 15 amino acids. CDR1 LNHDA and CDR2 SQIVND come from the germline V gene (reference sequence). The V segment lost 1 base and the J segment 6 bases; nucleotides outside the gene matches: 9. The CDR3 loop reads CASSIVGQPSSEQYF. In DNA, the CDR3 is TGTGCCAGTAGTATAGTGGGACAGCCTTCCAGCGAGCAGTACTTC. The variable domain in full, with the rest retrieved from reference TRBV19 and TRBJ2-7, is DGGITQSPKYLFRKEGQNVTLSCEQNLNHDAMYWYRQDPGQGLRLIYYSQIVNDFQKGDIAEGYSVSREKKESFPLTVTSAQKNPTAFYLCASSIVGQPSSEQYFGPGTRLTVT.

This clone has more than one count but fewer than ten. The chain employs TRBV2 and TRBJ2-1; 11 bases are a match to TRBD2. The V gene end was trimmed by 4 bases and the J gene end by 1 base; junction bases not matched to a gene: 0. Germline-derived CDR1 and CDR2 are SNHLY and FYNNEI. This CDR3 has 15 amino acids. The chain's CDR3 is CASSASGGSYNEQFF. Written as DNA, the CDR3 is TGTGCCAGCAGTGCTAGCGGGGGGTCCTACAATGAGCAGTTCTTC.

V gene TRBV9 combines with J gene TRBJ2-7; 8 nucleotides match TRBD1. Germline CDR1 SGDLS, CDR2 YYNGEE. The CDR3 extends over 15 amino acids. Trimming took 3 bases from V and 3 from J; bases not matched to a gene: 8. The CDR3 loop reads CASSAHGQGGYEQYF. As DNA, the CDR3 is TGTGCCAGCAGCGCCCACGGACAGGGCGGCTACGAGCAGTACTTC.

This rearrangement joins TRBV19 to TRBJ2-5, with TRBD2 as a possible D gene (5 bases). The CDR3 is 13 residues long. CDR1 is LNHDA and CDR2 is SQIVND in the germline V gene (reference sequence). The ends were cut back, 6 bases at V and 1 base at J, with 9 bases in the middle. CDR3 loop: CASRRVTQETQYF. The CDR3 DNA reads TGTGCCAGTAGGAGGGTGACCCAAGAGACCCAGTACTTC.

J is TRBJ2-7 and V is TRBV3-1 (or the pseudogene TRBV3-2); no reliable D call. In germline, CDR1 is LGHDT, CDR2 YNNKEL (reference sequence). The CDR3 totals 15 residues. Deletions cut 0 bases from V and 1 base from J, with 10 bases between. Here the CDR3 reads CASSQDGSGSYEQYF. CDR3 DNA: TGTGCCAGCAGCCAAGATGGTTCCGGGTCCTACGAGCAGTACTTC.

The chain combines TRBV7-9 with TRBJ2-3; tentative D call: TRBD2 (5 bases). V shed 5 bases and J shed 2 bases, with 23 bases lying between them. The CDR3 contains 18 residues. Per germline, CDR1 SEHNR and CDR2 FQNEAQ (reference sequence). CDR3 DNA sequence: TGTGCCAGCAGCAAAGCCCTCCTAGGGAGCCTTAACACAGATACGCAGTATTTT. Translation: CASSKALLGSLNTDTQYF.

The chain uses TRBV5-1 and TRBJ1-2; 7 bases are shared with TRBD1. Trimming removed 4 bases from V and 4 bases from J; junction bases left unmatched: 10. The germline CDR1 and CDR2 sequences are SGHRS and YFSETQ. The CDR3 loop spans 15 amino acids. CDR3 DNA sequence: TGCGCCAGCAGCCCCGTTAGACAGGGAGGCTATGGCTACACCTTC. Encoded protein: CASSPVRQGGYGYTF. Full variable domain (rest looked up from reference TRBV5-1 and TRBJ1-2): KAGVTQTPRYLIKTRGQQVTLSCSPISGHRSVSWYQQTPGQGLQFLFEYFSETQRNKGNFPGRFSGRQFSNSRSEMNVSTLELGDSALYLCASSPVRQGGYGYTFGSGTRLTVV.